These 12 T cell receptor beta chains were all obtained from the same sample, sequenced in a study of blood T cell repertoires in COVID-19 (dated by TCRdb to 2020 to 2021). Receptor libraries were prepared by the immunoSEQ multiplex PCR assay. This is the immuneACCESS table as TCRdb keeps it, with only in-frame sequences that have V and J called. A part of the clones is gone; compared with another copy, unresolved V genes explain less than half, and the rest is unexplained. The sample table shows approximately 270,000 clones, and approximately 90% are seen once. In total, the top ten clones hold roughly 2.9% of the sample. Specimen: PBMCs or T cells enriched from blood (not recorded which). These receptors were obtained from a man aged 35-49 years who had been exposed to COVID-19.

The CDR3 is CASSEGAGPDEKLFF. In nucleotides, the CDR3 is TGTGCCAGCAGTGAAGGGGCTGGGCCCGATGAAAAACTGTTTTTT. The V gene is TRBV6-1, the J gene TRBJ1-4; D gene uncertain. Germline CDR1 is MNHNS and CDR2 is SASEGT. V was shortened by 1 base and J by 6 bases, with 12 bases between the two germline ends. This CDR3 comprises 15 residues.

The genes are TRBV6-5 and TRBJ2-1; D is ambiguous. Germline-derived CDR1 and CDR2 are MNHEY and SVGAGI. The CDR3 sequence is 15 residues long. Trimming pared 2 bases from V and 6 bases from J, leaving 14 bases between. The CDR3 spells CASSYPQAPGNEQFF. CDR3 coding DNA: TGTGCCAGCAGTTACCCGCAGGCCCCAGGCAATGAGCAGTTCTTC.

This clone was found once. The CDR3 reads CASSFSGDRLYEQYF. The CDR3 DNA reads as TGTGCCAGCAGTTTCTCAGGGGACCGACTCTACGAGCAGTACTTC. The chain joins TRBV28 to TRBJ2-7; TRBD1 might be the D (6 bases). Germline V gives CDR1 MDHEN, CDR2 SYDVKM. The CDR3 loop spans 15 amino acids. The V gene lost 3 bases and the J gene lost 3 bases, with 15 bases spanning the gap.

The gene calls are TRBV6-1 and TRBJ2-5, with TRBD1 matching over 7 bases. CDR1 is MNHNS, CDR2 SASEGT, per germline. The CDR3 runs 14 residues. The V gene end was trimmed by 2 bases and the J gene end by 3 bases; junction bases not matched to a gene: 3. The CDR3 protein is CASSERDSEETQYF. DNA of the CDR3: TGTGCCAGCAGTGAACGGGACAGTGAAGAGACCCAGTACTTC.

As for this clone: Compared with germline, one end of the junction differs, possibly owing to a read error. The chain uses TRBV28 and TRBJ2-3; no clear D. CDR3 size: 11 residues. CDR1 and CDR2 (germline): MDHEN, SYDVKM. DNA for the CDR3: TGTGCCAGCAGCCTAACAGTTACGCAGTATTTT. Translating gives CASSLTVTQYF.

CDR3: CATSRVIGVHTEAFF. CDR3 sequence (DNA): TGTGCCACCAGCAGAGTGATAGGGGTGCACACTGAAGCTTTCTTT. The chain carries TRBV15 and TRBJ1-1; tentative D call: TRBD1 (5 bases). CDR3 size: 15 residues. Germline values: CDR1 LNHNV, CDR2 YYDKDF (reference sequence). With 1 base removed from V and 3 bases from J, the gap between germline ends came to 12 bases.

This clone was picked up a small number of times. V and J are TRBV2 and TRBJ2-2; a possible D gene is TRBD1 (6 bases). Trimming took off 7 bases at V and 6 bases at J, with 15 bases between the two ends. This CDR3 contains 14 residues. Germline CDR1 is SNHLY and CDR2 is FYNNEI. CDR3 nucleotides: TGTGCCAGCACCGGGACAAGAAATTCCGGGGAGCTGTTTTTT. Translated, it gives CASTGTRNSGELFF.

V usage is TRBV7-8 and J usage is TRBJ2-7; 8 nucleotides agree with TRBD1. V gave up 6 bases and J gave up 5 bases; unmatched junction bases: 6. Germline V gene lookup returns CDR1 SGHVS and CDR2 FQNEAQ. The CDR3 is made up of 13 amino acids. CDR3 sequence (DNA): TGTGCCAGCAGGCCGGACAGGGCCCACGAGCAGTACTTC. Translating it yields CASRPDRAHEQYF.

The CDR3 nucleotides read TGTGCCAGCAGCCTTTCGGGACAGTCCTACGAGCAGTACTTC. It is translated as CASSLSGQSYEQYF. The rearrangement uses TRBV28 and TRBJ2-7; 7 bases are a match to TRBD1. The CDR3 runs 14 residues. Looked up from germline, CDR1 is MDHEN and CDR2 is SYDVKM. J gave up 1 base and V 6 bases, and 6 bases lay outside the gene matches.

The chain couples TRBV6-5 to TRBJ2-7; 10 bases are shared with TRBD2. Germline CDR1 MNHEY, CDR2 SVGAGI. The CDR3 sequence is 14 residues long. V shed 8 bases and J 4 bases; nucleotides not matched to a gene: 8. The CDR3 nucleotides are TGTGCCAGCCAACGAAAGCGGGAGGGTTACGAGCAGTACTTC. Translating it yields CASQRKREGYEQYF.

The genes are TRBV7-9 and TRBJ2-1; TRBD2 matches at 10 bases. The CDR3 loop spans 15 amino acids. V lost 5 bases and J lost 5; bases outside the gene matches: 6. The V gene's germline CDR1 is SEHNR and CDR2 FQNEAQ (reference sequence). CDR3 sequence (DNA): TGTGCCAGCAGCCGGACTAGCGGATTGAACAATGAGCAGTTCTTC. Its translation: CASSRTSGLNNEQFF.

The chain employs TRBV28 and TRBJ2-3, with a possible D match to TRBD2 (6 bases). Germline V gene sequence: CDR1 MDHEN, CDR2 SYDVKM. The CDR3 sequence is 13 residues long. Trimming removed 7 bases from V and 4 bases from J, with 12 bases in between. DNA of the CDR3: TGTGCCAGCACCTCCGGAGGGGCAGATACGCAGTATTTT. This translates into CASTSGGADTQYF.